These 3 T cell receptor beta chains originate from one sample sequenced in a study of technical replicates of blood from four donors. TCRdb keeps only in-frame clones here, not all; method: immunoSEQ multiplex PCR. Of some 54,000 clones listed, around 95% are singletons. Sequencing was done on a sample of PBMCs. The receptors stem from a human donor in good health. Some clones in this sample may be carry-over from other donors' samples.

J is TRBJ1-2 and V is TRBV30, with D possibly matching TRBD1 (6 bases). Trimming removed 0 bases at V and 5 bases at J, with 13 bases between. CDR3 size: 14 residues. The V gene's germline CDR1 is GTSNPN and CDR2 SVGIG (reference sequence). This CDR3 reads CAWSVGGGRYGYTF. CDR3 nucleotide sequence: TGTGCCTGGAGTGTAGGGGGTGGAAGGTATGGCTACACCTTC.

V usage is TRBV4-1 and J usage is TRBJ2-7, with 7 bases matching TRBD1. The length of the CDR3 is 16 residues. Looked up from germline, CDR1 is MGHRA and CDR2 is YSYEKL. The junction had 9 bases not matched to a gene; V was cut back by 4 bases and J by 0 bases. The CDR3 protein is CASSPPDRTLSYEQYF. CDR3 coding DNA: TGCGCCAGCAGCCCTCCGGACAGGACCCTCTCCTACGAGCAGTACTTC.

The chain employs TRBV7-3 and TRBJ2-1; TRBD1 matches 8 bases. Germline V gives CDR1 SGHTA, CDR2 FQGTGA. CDR3 length equals 16 residues. Germline trimming cut 5 bases from V and 4 bases from J; bases unmatched to any gene: 10. Written as DNA, the CDR3 is TGTGCCAGCAGCCCGTGGACAGGGAAGGGGTACAATGAGCAGTTCTTC. Amino acids: CASSPWTGKGYNEQFF.